This TCR beta chain was captured in a study of CD8+ T cells in alopecia areata. The germline CDR1 and CDR2 sequences are SQVTM and ANQGSEA. V was trimmed by 6 bases and J by 1 base, leaving 16 bases between them. The CDR3 is made up of 15 amino acids. cDNA reverse transcribed from extracted RNA served as the sequencing template. This table comes from immunoSEQ multiplex PCR, and its TCRdb copy is limited to in-frame clones, with some not included. The sample consists of roughly 200,000 clones, about 60% of them appearing once. Treatment here: oral pan-JAK inhibitor, 5-10 mg twice daily. The source of this sequence is a human donor with alopecia areata. The chain links TRBV29-1 to TRBJ1-3, with D perhaps TRBD1 (6 bases). Source: CD8+ T cells sorted from blood, taken at week 24, from a patient treated with tofacitinib. CDR3 DNA sequence: TGCAGCGTCATGGGCAGGGGCGCGTCTGGAAACACCATATATTTT. Its protein is CSVMGRGASGNTIYF.